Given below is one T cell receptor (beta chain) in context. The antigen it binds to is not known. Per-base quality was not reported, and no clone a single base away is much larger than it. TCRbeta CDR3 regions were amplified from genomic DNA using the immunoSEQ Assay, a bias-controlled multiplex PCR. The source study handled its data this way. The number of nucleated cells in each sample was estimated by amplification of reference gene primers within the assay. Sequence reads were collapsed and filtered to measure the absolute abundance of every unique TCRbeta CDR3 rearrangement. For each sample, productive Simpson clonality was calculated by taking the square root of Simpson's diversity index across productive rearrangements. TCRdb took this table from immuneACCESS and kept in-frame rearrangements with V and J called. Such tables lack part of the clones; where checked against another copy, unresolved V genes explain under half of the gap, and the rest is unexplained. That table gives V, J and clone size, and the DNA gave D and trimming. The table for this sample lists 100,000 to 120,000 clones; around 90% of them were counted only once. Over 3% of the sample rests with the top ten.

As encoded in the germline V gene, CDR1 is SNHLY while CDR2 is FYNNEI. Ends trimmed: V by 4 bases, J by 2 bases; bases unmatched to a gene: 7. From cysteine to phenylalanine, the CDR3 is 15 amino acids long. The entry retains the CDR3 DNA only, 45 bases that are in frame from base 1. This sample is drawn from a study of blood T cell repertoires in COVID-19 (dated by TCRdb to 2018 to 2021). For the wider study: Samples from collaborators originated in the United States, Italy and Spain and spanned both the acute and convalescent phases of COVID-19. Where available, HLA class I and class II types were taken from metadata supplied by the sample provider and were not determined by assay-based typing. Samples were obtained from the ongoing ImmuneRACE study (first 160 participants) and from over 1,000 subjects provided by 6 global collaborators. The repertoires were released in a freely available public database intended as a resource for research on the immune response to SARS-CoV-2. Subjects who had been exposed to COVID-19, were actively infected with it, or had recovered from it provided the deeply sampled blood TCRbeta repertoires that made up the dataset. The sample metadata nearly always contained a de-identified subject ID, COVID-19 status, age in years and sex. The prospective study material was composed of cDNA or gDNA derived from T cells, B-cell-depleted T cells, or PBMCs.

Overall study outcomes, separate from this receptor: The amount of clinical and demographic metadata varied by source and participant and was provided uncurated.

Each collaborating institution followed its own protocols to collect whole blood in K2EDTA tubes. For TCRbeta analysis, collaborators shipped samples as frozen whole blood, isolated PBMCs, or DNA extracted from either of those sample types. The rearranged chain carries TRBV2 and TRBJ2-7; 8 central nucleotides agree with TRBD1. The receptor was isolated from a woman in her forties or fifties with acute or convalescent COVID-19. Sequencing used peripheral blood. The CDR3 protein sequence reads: CASSVRTGPTYEQYF. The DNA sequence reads TGTGCCAGCAGTGTTCGGACAGGGCCGACCTACGAGCAGTACTTC.